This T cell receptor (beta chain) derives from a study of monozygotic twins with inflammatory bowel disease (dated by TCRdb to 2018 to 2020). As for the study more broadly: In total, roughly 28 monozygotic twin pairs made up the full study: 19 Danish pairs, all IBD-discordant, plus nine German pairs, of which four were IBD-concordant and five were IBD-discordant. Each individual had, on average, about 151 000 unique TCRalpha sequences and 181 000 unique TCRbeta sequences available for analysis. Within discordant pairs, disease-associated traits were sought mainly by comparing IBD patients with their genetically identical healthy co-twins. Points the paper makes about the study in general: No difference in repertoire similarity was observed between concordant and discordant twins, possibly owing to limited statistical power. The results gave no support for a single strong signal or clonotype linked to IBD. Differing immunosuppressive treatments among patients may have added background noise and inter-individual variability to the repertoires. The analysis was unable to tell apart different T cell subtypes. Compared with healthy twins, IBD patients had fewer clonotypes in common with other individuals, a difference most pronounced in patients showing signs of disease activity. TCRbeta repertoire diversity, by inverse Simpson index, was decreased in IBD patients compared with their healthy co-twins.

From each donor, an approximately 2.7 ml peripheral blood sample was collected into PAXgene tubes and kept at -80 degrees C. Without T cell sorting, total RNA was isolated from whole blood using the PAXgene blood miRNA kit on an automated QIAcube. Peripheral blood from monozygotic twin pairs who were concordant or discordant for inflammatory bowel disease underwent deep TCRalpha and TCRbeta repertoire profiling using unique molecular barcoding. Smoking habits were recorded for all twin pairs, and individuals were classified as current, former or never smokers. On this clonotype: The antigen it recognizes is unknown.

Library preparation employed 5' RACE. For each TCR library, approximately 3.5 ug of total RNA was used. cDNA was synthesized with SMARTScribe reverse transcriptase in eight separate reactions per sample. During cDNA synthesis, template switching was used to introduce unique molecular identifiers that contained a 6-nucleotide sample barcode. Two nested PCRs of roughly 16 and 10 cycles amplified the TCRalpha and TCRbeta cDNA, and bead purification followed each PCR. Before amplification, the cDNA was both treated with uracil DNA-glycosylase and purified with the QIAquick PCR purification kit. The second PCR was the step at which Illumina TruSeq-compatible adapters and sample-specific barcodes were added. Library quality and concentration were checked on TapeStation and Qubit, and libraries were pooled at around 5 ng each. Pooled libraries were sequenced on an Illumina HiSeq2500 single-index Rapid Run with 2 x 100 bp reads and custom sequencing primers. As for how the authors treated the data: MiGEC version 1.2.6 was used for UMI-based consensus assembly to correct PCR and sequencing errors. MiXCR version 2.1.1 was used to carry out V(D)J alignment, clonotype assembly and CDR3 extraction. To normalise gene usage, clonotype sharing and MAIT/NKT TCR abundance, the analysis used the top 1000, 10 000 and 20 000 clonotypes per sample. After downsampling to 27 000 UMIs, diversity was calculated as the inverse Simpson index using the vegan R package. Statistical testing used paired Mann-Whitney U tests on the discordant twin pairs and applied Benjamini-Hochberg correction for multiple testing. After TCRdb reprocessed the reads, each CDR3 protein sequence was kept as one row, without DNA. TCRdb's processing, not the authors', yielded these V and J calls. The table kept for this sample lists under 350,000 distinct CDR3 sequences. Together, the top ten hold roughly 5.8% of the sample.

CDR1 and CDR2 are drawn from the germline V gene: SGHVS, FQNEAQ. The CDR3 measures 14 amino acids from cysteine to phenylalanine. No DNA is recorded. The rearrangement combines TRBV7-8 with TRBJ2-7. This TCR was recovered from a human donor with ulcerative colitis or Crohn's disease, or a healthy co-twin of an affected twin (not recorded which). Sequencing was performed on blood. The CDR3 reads CASGGSYRSYEQYF.